A single sample gave rise to the 12 T cell receptor beta chains below, sequenced in a study of blood T cell repertoires in COVID-19. Sequencing used immunoSEQ multiplex PCR; TCRdb keeps in-frame clones, though not all of them. The sample holds 100,000 to 150,000 clones; roughly 90% are singletons and the top ten take 7.6%. Sequenced sample: peripheral blood. These receptors all come from a man aged 50 or older with acute or convalescent COVID-19.

J is TRBJ2-3 and V is TRBV6-5, with 7 nucleotides matching TRBD2. The CDR3 is made up of 14 amino acids. Germline V lookup: CDR1 MNHEY, CDR2 SVGAGI. V trimming: 0 bases; J trimming: 3 bases; junction bases outside the gene matches: 0. The CDR3: CASSYSAGTDTQYF. The CDR3 DNA reads TGTGCCAGCAGTTACTCAGCGGGAACAGATACGCAGTATTTT.

The chain uses TRBV2 and TRBJ1-2; 8 bases are a match to TRBD1. V trimming: 7 bases; J trimming: 8 bases; junction bases outside the gene matches: 12. The CDR3 is made up of 14 amino acids. Germline V gene sequence: CDR1 SNHLY, CDR2 FYNNEI. CDR3: CASIDRGRLGGYTF. As DNA, the CDR3 is TGTGCCAGCATTGACAGGGGACGTTTGGGGGGCTACACCTTC.

J is TRBJ2-7 and V is TRBV4-1; no definite D call. V dropped 4 bases and J dropped 0 bases, with 16 bases sitting between them. The CDR3 length is 16 residues. Germline V gene lookup returns CDR1 MGHRA and CDR2 YSYEKL. The chain's CDR3 is CASSPPAQLSSYEQYF. In DNA, the CDR3 is TGCGCCAGCAGCCCGCCAGCACAGCTCAGCTCCTACGAGCAGTACTTC.

This rearrangement joins TRBV16 to TRBJ2-5; TRBD2 matches 10 bases. The CDR3 runs to 18 residues. The V gene end was trimmed by 0 bases and the J gene end by 5 bases; junction bases not matched to a gene: 12. The germline V gene has CDR1 KGHSY and CDR2 FQNENV. CDR3 region: CASSQSIQLAGEAETQYF. CDR3 sequence (DNA): TGTGCCAGCAGCCAATCTATTCAGCTAGCGGGAGAAGCGGAGACCCAGTACTTC.

The rearrangement uses TRBV6-5 and TRBJ1-2; D possibly corresponds to TRBD1 (6 bases). The V and J ends lost 7 bases and 2 bases respectively, with 11 bases between them. Per the germline V gene, CDR1 is MNHEY and CDR2 is SVGAGI. The CDR3 length is 13 residues. The CDR3 sequence is CASNRDRNYGYTF. Here the CDR3 DNA reads TGTGCCAGCAATAGAGACAGGAACTATGGCTACACCTTC.

V usage is TRBV6-6 and J usage is TRBJ2-2; D is perhaps TRBD2 (7 bases). This CDR3 contains 14 residues. Germline lookup yields CDR1 MNHNY and CDR2 SVGAGI (reference sequence). The V gene lost 7 bases and the J gene lost 7 bases, with 16 bases spanning the gap. Written as DNA, the CDR3 is TGTGCCAGCAATGGGCAGGGGAGGGGCGGGGAGCTGTTTTTT. As protein: CASNGQGRGGELFF.

J is TRBJ2-1 and V is TRBV19; 9 bases agree with TRBD2. The germline gives CDR1 LNHDA, CDR2 SQIVND (reference sequence). The CDR3 is 12 residues long. Losses at the gene ends were 9 bases for V and 8 bases for J; bases not matched to a gene: 5. The CDR3 nucleotides are TGTGCCAGCCAGCGGGAGGATGATGAGCAGTTCTTC. This gives the protein CASQREDDEQFF. Drawing the rest from reference TRBV19 and TRBJ2-1, the complete variable domain is DGGITQSPKYLFRKEGQNVTLSCEQNLNHDAMYWYRQDPGQGLRLIYYSQIVNDFQKGDIAEGYSVSREKKESFPLTVTSAQKNPTAFYLCASQREDDEQFFGPGTRLTVL.

The chain carries TRBV29-1 and TRBJ1-2, with unresolved D. Trimming cost V 4 bases and J 7 bases, with 19 bases left between them. The CDR3 has 14 amino acids. Germline V gene lookup returns CDR1 SQVTM and CDR2 ANQGSEA. CDR3 coding DNA: TGCAGCGTTGGTCGGATCAAGGTAGTAGCTGGCTACACCTTC. This codes for CSVGRIKVVAGYTF.

This CDR3 is CASSERTVLNTEAFF. The CDR3 DNA reads as TGTGCCAGCAGTGAACGGACAGTTTTGAACACTGAAGCTTTCTTT. The chain has TRBV2 and TRBJ1-1; TRBD1 might be the D (6 bases). Germline assignment: CDR1 SNHLY and CDR2 FYNNEI. This CDR3 spans 15 amino acids. Between the trimmed V and J ends, which lost 2 bases and 0 bases, there was a span of 10 bases.

The genes are TRBV6-6 and TRBJ2-5; a weak D match, TRBD2 (7 bases). Trimming cost V 1 base and J 2 bases, with 11 bases left between them. The germline gives CDR1 MNHNY, CDR2 SVGAGI (reference sequence). This CDR3 spans 15 amino acids. The CDR3 is CASSYYRGGQETQYF. The CDR3 coding sequence is TGTGCCAGCAGTTACTATAGGGGGGGTCAAGAGACCCAGTACTTC.

The chain employs TRBV27 and TRBJ2-1; D unresolved. Germline V gene data show CDR1 as MNHEY and CDR2 as SMNVEV (reference sequence). V shed 6 bases and J shed 7 bases, with 13 bases lying between them. CDR3 length equals 13 residues. CDR3 nucleotides: TGTGCCAGCAGGCCGTATGTCGGGAATGAGCAGTTCTTC. It translates to CASRPYVGNEQFF.

The chain combines TRBV5-1 with TRBJ1-6; D unresolved. CDR1 and CDR2 (germline): SGHRS, YFSETQ. This CDR3 contains 17 residues. Trimming took off 4 bases at V and 1 base at J, with 15 bases between the two ends. CDR3 region: CASSAPSGGSYNSPLHF. For the CDR3, the DNA is TGCGCCAGCAGCGCACCCTCCGGAGGGTCCTATAATTCACCCCTCCACTTT.